This T cell receptor (beta chain) appears in the sequencing data of a study of shared clonotypes between healthy human individuals. Study outcomes and limitations: Among several donors, about 5% of naive CD4 clonotypes were found in common. Researchers found naive subsets generally carried larger estimated richness than memory subsets.

TCRdb keeps only in-frame clones here, not all; method: immunoSEQ multiplex PCR. The data show 150,000 to 200,000 clones, with over 80% seen just once and around 0.067% held by the top ten. Every donor, a Caucasian adult, lived in Nashville, Tennessee. V lost 2 bases, J lost 13 bases, and 11 bases lay in between. The germline V gene encodes CDR1 SNHLY and CDR2 FYNNEI. The CDR3 sequence is 11 residues long. As to this clone: The antigen remains unidentified.

The sample comprised naive CD4+ T cells sorted from blood. Subset meaning: CD45RA+ positively selected. This chain connects TRBV2 to TRBJ1-1; D not certain. This TCR came from a woman in her 30s in good health. CDR3 DNA: TGTGCCAGCAGTGAACACTGGGGAAGTTTCTTT. Translating gives CASSEHWGSFF. The entire variable domain, with the rest obtained from reference TRBV2 and TRBJ1-1, is as follows: EPEVTQTPSHQVTQMGQEVILRCVPISNHLYFYWYRQILGQKVEFLVSFYNNEISEKSEIFDDQFSVERPDGSNFTLKIRSTKLEDSAMYFCASSEHWGSFFGQGTRLTVV.